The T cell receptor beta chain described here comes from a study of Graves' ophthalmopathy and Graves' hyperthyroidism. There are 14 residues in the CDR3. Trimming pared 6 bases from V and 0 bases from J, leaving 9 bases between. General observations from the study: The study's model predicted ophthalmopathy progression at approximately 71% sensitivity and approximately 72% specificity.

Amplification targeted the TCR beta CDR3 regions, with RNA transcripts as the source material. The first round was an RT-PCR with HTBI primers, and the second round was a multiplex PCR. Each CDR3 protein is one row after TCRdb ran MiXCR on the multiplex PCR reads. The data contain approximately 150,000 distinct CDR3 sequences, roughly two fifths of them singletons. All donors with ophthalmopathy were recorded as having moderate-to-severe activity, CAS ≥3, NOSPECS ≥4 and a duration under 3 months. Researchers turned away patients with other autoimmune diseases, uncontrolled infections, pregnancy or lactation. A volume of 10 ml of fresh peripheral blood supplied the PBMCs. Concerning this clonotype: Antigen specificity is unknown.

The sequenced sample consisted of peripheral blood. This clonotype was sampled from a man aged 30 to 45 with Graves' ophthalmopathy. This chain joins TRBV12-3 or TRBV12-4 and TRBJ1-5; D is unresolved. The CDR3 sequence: CASSDMGSNQPQHF. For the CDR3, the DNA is TGTGCCAGCAGCGATATGGGTAGCAATCAGCCCCAGCATTTT.